The source of this T cell receptor beta chain is a study of metastatic and nonmetastatic thyroid tumors (dated by TCRdb to 2020 to 2022). With respect to the entire study: The researchers compared repertoires between peripheral blood samples and tumor or nodule tissue samples from patients with malignant or benign thyroid disease. Results the study describes overall, beyond this receptor: TCR beta diversity was reported as significantly higher in malignant tumors than in benign nodules, in both blood and tumor samples.

Via the germline V gene, CDR1 is SQVTM and CDR2 ANQGSEA. The CDR3 runs 14 amino acids, cysteine and phenylalanine included. Only CDR3 DNA remains: 42 bases, in frame from the first base. V and J are truncated by 4 bases and 1 base respectively, leaving an intervening sequence of 10 bases. This clone was observed many times. The specificity of this receptor is unknown. No base quality values were provided; no much bigger clone lies one nucleotide off. No patient had received any treatment before thyroid surgery. The study retrospectively analysed patient clinical samples collected from about 2012 to 2019 using T-cell receptor beta sequencing. Library preparation employed PCR. Data came from an Illumina HiSeq 4000. High-throughput sequencing was used to profile the TCR beta-chain CDR3 region of every patient. The published analysis was carried out like this. A classifier to discriminate distant-metastatic papillary thyroid cancer patients was built from CDR3 differences across clinicopathological groups. The Shannon index was used to measure repertoire diversity, and the Morisita-Horn index was used to measure how similar tumor and blood repertoires were. TCRdb itself trimmed the public reads at Q25 with fastp, ran MiXCR and retained productive beta chains. None of the V and J calls come from the authors' own analysis; TCRdb made them. The sample data list 30,000 to 35,000 clones, and about a fifth of these were observed just once. The ten largest clonotypes hold less than 4% of the sample.

The chain couples TRBV29-1 to TRBJ2-2; the D gene is tentatively TRBD1 or TRBD2, each matching 6 bases. The sequenced material came from tumor tissue. This clonotype originated in a male donor with papillary thyroid cancer or a benign thyroid nodule (not recorded which). Some clones in this sample may be carry-over from other donors' samples. The DNA is as follows: TGCAGCGTTGTAGGGGGGATGAACACCGGGGAGCTGTTTTTT. This encodes CSVVGGMNTGELFF.